The clone carrying this T cell receptor (beta chain) was found many times. Its target is unknown. This sample was taken from a study of regulatory T cells in long-lasting Graves disease. Points from the study as a whole: Persistent disease preferred TRBV28, TRBJ1-2 and TRBJ2-5; new disease, TRBV20-1 and TRBJ2-1.

CDR3 regions were amplified by Arm-PCR using iRepertoire HTBI primers to build TCR beta libraries. A single record per CDR3 protein comes from TCRdb applying MiXCR to the multiplex PCR reads. The profile shows 400,000 to 550,000 distinct CDR3 sequences, under 15% of them singletons. Specified time point: newly diagnosed GD, antithyroid drugs for less than 3 months. Following extraction of RNA from PBMCs, that RNA was used to make the TCR library. Staff drew around 10 milliliters of peripheral blood into EDTA tubes. Germline trimming cut 5 bases from V and 6 bases from J; bases unmatched to any gene: 4. The length of the CDR3 is 14 residues. These data were likewise used in another study, on T cells in Graves' hyperthyroidism and ophthalmopathy. That publication notes: Using the HTBI primer set, a first-round RT-PCR was run on the TCR CDR3.

This material consisted of peripheral blood mononuclear cells (PBMCs), taken at new diagnosis, from a patient treated with antithyroid drugs. The gene calls are TRBV12-3 or TRBV12-4 and TRBJ1-5, with 10 bases aligning to TRBD1. The clonotype originates from a woman in her 30s with Graves disease. CDR3 loop: CASSATGGSQPQHF. The CDR3 bases are TGTGCCAGCAGTGCGACAGGGGGCTCTCAGCCCCAGCATTTT.